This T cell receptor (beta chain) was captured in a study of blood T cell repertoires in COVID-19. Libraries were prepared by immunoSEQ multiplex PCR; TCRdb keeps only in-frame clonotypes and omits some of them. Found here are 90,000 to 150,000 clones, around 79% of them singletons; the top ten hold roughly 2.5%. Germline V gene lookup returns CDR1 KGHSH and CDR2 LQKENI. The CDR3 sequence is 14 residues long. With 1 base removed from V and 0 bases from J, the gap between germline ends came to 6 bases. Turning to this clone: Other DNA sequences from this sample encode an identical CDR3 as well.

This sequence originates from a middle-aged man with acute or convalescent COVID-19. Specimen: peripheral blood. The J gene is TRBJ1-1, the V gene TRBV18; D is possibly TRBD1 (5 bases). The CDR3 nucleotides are TGTGCCAGCTCACCACAGGGGTTGAACACTGAAGCTTTCTTT. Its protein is CASSPQGLNTEAFF.